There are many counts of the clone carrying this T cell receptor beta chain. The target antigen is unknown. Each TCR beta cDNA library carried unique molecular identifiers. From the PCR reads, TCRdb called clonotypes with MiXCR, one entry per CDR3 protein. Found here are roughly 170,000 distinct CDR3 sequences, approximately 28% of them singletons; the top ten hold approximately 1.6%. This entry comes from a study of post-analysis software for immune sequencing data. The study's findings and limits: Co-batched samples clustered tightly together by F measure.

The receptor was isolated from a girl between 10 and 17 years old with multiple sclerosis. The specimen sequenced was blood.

The CDR3 is CAIKPGTSLNSGANVLTF. In nucleotides, the CDR3 is TGTGCCATCAAACCCGGGACTAGCCTAAACTCTGGGGCCAACGTCCTGACTTTC. This rearrangement joins TRBV10-3 to TRBJ2-6; 9 bases map to TRBD2. Germline V gene lookup returns CDR1 ENHRY and CDR2 SYGVKD. V dropped 7 bases and J dropped 0; count of bases not matched to a gene: 10. This CDR3 is built from 18 residues.